This TCR beta chain was retrieved from a study of cytomegalovirus exposure and HLA in healthy donors. Of note for this clone: The antigen is unknown.

This table comes from immunoSEQ multiplex PCR, and its TCRdb copy is limited to in-frame clones, with some not included. The sample contains some 100,000 clones, approximately 85% of which appear only once. Findings and caveats of the study: The CMV antigen specificity of a few CMV-associated chains was confirmed through in vitro analysis. According to the study, around 180 TCR beta chains were cytomegalovirus-associated. First-cohort TCR clusters tended to co-occur in the approximately 110 validation repertoires, a later analysis found.

Germline CDR1 SGHRS, CDR2 YFSETQ. The CDR3 has 13 amino acids. V shed 4 bases and J shed 2 bases, with 8 bases lying between them. The rearrangement uses TRBV5-1 and TRBJ2-3; D remains ambiguous. The sample taken for sequencing was PBMCs. The TCR sequence derives from a man younger than 30 in good health and CMV-seronegative. The CDR3 is CASSPHNTDTQYF. CDR3 nucleotides: TGCGCCAGCAGCCCCCACAACACAGATACGCAGTATTTT. The whole variable domain, filled in from reference TRBV5-1 and TRBJ2-3, reads KAGVTQTPRYLIKTRGQQVTLSCSPISGHRSVSWYQQTPGQGLQFLFEYFSETQRNKGNFPGRFSGRQFSNSRSEMNVSTLELGDSALYLCASSPHNTDTQYFGPGTRLTVL.